Listed below are T cell receptor beta chains from one sample, sequenced in a study of cytomegalovirus exposure and HLA in healthy donors. Produced via immunoSEQ multiplex PCR; TCRdb's table is partial and in-frame only. The sample includes 150,000 to 200,000 clones, 68% of them seen just once. Material: PBMCs. The receptors were sampled from a man aged 50-60 years in good health and CMV-seronegative. CDR3s include the opening cysteine and the closing phenylalanine or tryptophan. The order of the fields is J gene, D gene, V gene, clone size, CDR3 protein, CDR3 DNA. D genes are given only for firm matches. Not all rows give a size; the values are once, few, many and, for expanded clones, a class.

TRBJ2-7 | . | TRBV5-6 | . | CASSLGWGGAYGQYF | TGTGCCAGCAGCTTGGGATGGGGGGGCGCTTACGGGCAGTACTTC
TRBJ2-1 | TRBD2 | TRBV5-4 | . | CASSVSGGANNEQFF | TGTGCCAGCAGCGTTAGCGGGGGGGCCAATAATGAGCAGTTCTTC
TRBJ1-5 | . | TRBV6-6 | . | CASSYRQYNQPQHF | TGTGCCAGCAGTTACCGTCAGTACAATCAGCCCCAGCATTTT
TRBJ1-5 | TRBD1 | TRBV9 | . | CASSLDRDQPQHF | TGTGCCAGCAGCCTGGACAGGGATCAGCCCCAGCATTTT
TRBJ2-5 | . | TRBV2 | few | CASSELASQETQYF | TGTGCCAGCAGTGAACTAGCCTCCCAAGAGACCCAGTACTTC
TRBJ2-7 | TRBD1 | TRBV5-1 | few | CASSVGTDYEQYF | TGCGCCAGCAGCGTCGGGACAGATTACGAGCAGTACTTC
TRBJ2-4 | TRBD1 | TRBV28 | . | CASSLGTGPLAKNIQYF | TGTGCCAGCAGTTTAGGGACAGGACCCTTAGCCAAAAACATTCAGTACTTC
TRBJ2-6 | . | TRBV5-1 | . | CASSLTGVAGANVLTF | TGCGCCAGCAGCCTGACAGGAGTGGCAGGGGCCAACGTCCTGACTTTC
TRBJ2-1 | TRBD2 | TRBV5-1 | . | CASSPGGRDYNFDSSYNEQFF | TGCGCCAGCAGCCCTGGTGGCCGGGACTACAACTTTGATAGCTCCTACAATGAGCAGTTCTTC
TRBJ1-1 | . | TRBV6-4 | . | CASSDSSGATAAFF | TGTGCCAGCAGTGACTCGTCGGGTGCGACGGCAGCTTTCTTT
TRBJ1-1 | . | TRBV12-5 | few | CASAFMSTEAFF | TGTGCTAGCGCGTTTATGAGCACTGAAGCTTTCTTT
TRBJ1-2 | . | TRBV27 | . | CASSLNRLGYTF | TGTGCCAGCAGTTTAAACAGGCTCGGCTACACCTTC
TRBJ2-2 | . | TRBV6-1 | few | CASSDRGNTGELFF | TGTGCCAGCAGTGACCGGGGAAACACCGGGGAGCTGTTTTTT
TRBJ2-7 | TRBD1 | TRBV18 | few | CASSPGTGPYEQYF | TGTGCCAGCTCACCCGGGACAGGTCCCTACGAGCAGTACTTC
TRBJ1-6 | TRBD1 | TRBV5-1 | once | CASSLAQGGSPLHF | TGCGCCAGCAGCTTGGCTCAGGGGGGTTCACCCCTCCACTTT
TRBJ1-1 | . | TRBV5-1 | . | CASSPATVSSTEAFF | TGCGCCAGCAGCCCGGCGACAGTTTCGAGCACTGAAGCTTTCTTT
TRBJ1-2 | . | TRBV7-9 | . | CASSLGGGKVYGYTF | TGTGCCAGCAGCTTAGGAGGTGGAAAGGTCTATGGCTACACCTTC
TRBJ1-5 | TRBD1 | TRBV6-6 | once | CASSYSHLTGEEPQHF | TGTGCCAGCAGTTACTCGCATCTAACAGGGGAGGAGCCCCAGCATTTT
TRBJ1-4 | . | TRBV5-6 | . | CASSFRTGKLGANEKLFF | TGTGCCAGCAGCTTTAGAACAGGGAAGTTAGGAGCTAATGAAAAACTGTTTTTT
TRBJ2-1 | . | TRBV6-5 | . | CASSYSTGDPYNEQFF | TGTGCCAGCAGTTACTCTACGGGGGACCCCTACAATGAGCAGTTCTTC
TRBJ2-1 | . | TRBV7-9 | . | CASSSPGVGNEQFF | TGTGCCAGCAGCTCCCCCGGGGTCGGCAATGAGCAGTTCTTC
TRBJ1-1 | TRBD1 | TRBV13 | . | CASSFYPPGQGNTEAFF | TGTGCCAGCAGCTTTTACCCTCCGGGACAGGGGAACACTGAAGCTTTCTTT
TRBJ1-2 | . | TRBV27 | . | CASSLGRGEVRYGYTF | TGTGCCAGCAGTTTAGGCAGGGGAGAAGTTAGGTATGGCTACACCTTC
TRBJ1-2 | . | TRBV5-1 | once | CASSLNKEYGYTF | TGCGCCAGCAGCTTGAACAAGGAGTATGGCTACACCTTC
TRBJ2-2 | . | TRBV7-2 | few | CASSRTINTGELFF | TGTGCCAGCAGCCGGACAATAAACACCGGGGAGCTGTTTTTT
TRBJ2-7 | . | TRBV28 | . | CASSQGLELLFSYEQYF | TGTGCCAGCAGCCAAGGACTGGAGTTGCTTTTCTCCTACGAGCAGTACTTC
TRBJ1-5 | TRBD1 | TRBV27 | . | CASSRGQGRNNQPQHF | TGTGCCAGCAGCCGCGGACAGGGAAGGAATAATCAGCCCCAGCATTTT
TRBJ1-2 | . | TRBV4-2 | . | CASSQVDVGASGYTF | TGTGCCAGCAGCCAAGTTGACGTAGGGGCAAGTGGCTACACCTTC
TRBJ2-6 | . | TRBV7-9 | . | CASSLTGSGANVLTF | TGTGCCAGCAGCTTAACCGGCTCTGGGGCCAACGTCCTGACTTTC
TRBJ2-5 | . | TRBV6-5 | . | CASSYSRLQETQYF | TGTGCCAGCAGTTACTCGAGGCTTCAAGAGACCCAGTACTTC